The clone carrying this T cell receptor beta chain was detected a few times. The data are from a study of blood T cell repertoires in COVID-19. The repertoire was sequenced with immunoSEQ multiplex PCR; TCRdb's copy has only in-frame clones and lacks some. The sample consists of 62,000 or so clones, roughly 89% of them appearing once. Germline V CDR1 and CDR2: SGHKS, YYEKEE (reference sequence). This CDR3 contains 16 residues. The V end was cut by 3 bases, the J end by 5 bases, with 20 bases between. V and J are TRBV5-5 and TRBJ2-5; D perhaps matches TRBD2 (7 bases). The sample was peripheral blood. This sequence was found in a man aged 50 to 59 with active COVID-19. CDR3 DNA sequence: TGTGCCAGCAGCTCCTACGGGGGAGGGGGTAAGGAGACCCAGTACTTC. This gives the protein CASSSYGGGGKETQYF.